Listed below are T cell receptor beta chains from one sample, sequenced in a study of blood T cells in healthy people across ages. MiXCR, run by TCRdb on the 5' RACE reads, gives a single entry per CDR3 protein. The sample shows about 780,000 distinct CDR3 sequences, 35% to 60% of them seen only once. Sequenced: blood. Receptors originate from an elderly man in good health. Each CDR3 is given with its conserved first and last residue.

v_call cdr3_aa
TRBV5-1 CASSLQSSYNEQFF
TRBV3-1 CASSRASGQETQYF
TRBV7-2 CASSPAGTSVGELFF
TRBV20-1 CSARRGSNQPQHF
TRBV30 CAWTSNWGFGYTF
TRBV12-3/TRBV12-4 CASRPNIDMQYF
TRBV7-8 CASSVTSGRGEQFF
TRBV7-2 CASSPSLAGTYNEQFF
TRBV29-1 CSVVMREGPGTDTQYF
TRBV10-1 CASSGGKGGIEQYF
TRBV29-1 CSVARFATSGRKGETQYF
TRBV10-2 CASSDGRLPYEQYF
TRBV6-5 CASRDRTGSGEKLFF
TRBV7-3 CASSFTTSHEQFF
TRBV20-1 CSATRSGANVLTF
TRBV5-1 CASTNQGANLETQYF
TRBV5-6 CASSLGPRSNQPQHF
TRBV27 CASSLSSSEQFF
TRBV4-3 CASSQDRGRINEQFF
TRBV29-1 CSVEKAVGGNVAAEQYF
TRBV29-1 CSVEGDQGAYNEQFF
TRBV4-2 CASSQALKSAYNEQYF
TRBV6-6 CASGRPKNIQYF
TRBV15 CATSREESYTF
TRBV7-6 CASSLEASGGYEQYF
TRBV5-1 CASLDTSGGWNEQFF
TRBV12-3/TRBV12-4 CASSLGGTGIYEQYF
TRBV29-1 CSVEEGTYEQYF
TRBV5-1 CASSLVTGTSIQNEQFF
TRBV14 CASSLFGGAYNEQFF
TRBV9 CASSGGRNLSNQPQHF
TRBV19 CASSITSGGATYNEQFF
TRBV29-1 CSVARGPLPRYEQYF
TRBV18 CASSPGQGRLGEQFF
TRBV28 CASSLGAGFDEQYF
TRBV7-6 CVSSSPGPNYNEQFF
TRBV6-5 CASSYSRELPKETQYF
TRBV7-2 CASSLAPVEAYEQYF
TRBV7-9 CASSLAGLVYEQFF
TRBV5-1 CASSLEGGPYYEQYF
TRBV7-9 CASSLQREGREQYF
TRBV6-1 CASSDFKGNYGYTF
TRBV6-2/TRBV6-3 CASSAQTSGYNTGELFF
TRBV6-6 CASTPTSAQETQYF
TRBV19 CARSILDTQYF
TRBV7-2 CASSLEVWTSGKKKTQYF
TRBV20-1 CSARGSSGQRLSRETQYF
TRBV6-5 CASSYGWASLANEQFF
TRBV2 CASSLRSSPLHF
TRBV2 CASSDLAGEPYEQYF
TRBV5-1 CASSVGKGGGTEVNEQFF
TRBV20-1 CSARDSDRDTYGYTF
TRBV2 CASSLSQSTYEQYF
TRBV5-1 CASSSTHTTQGADTIYF
TRBV6-2/TRBV6-3 CASSSYRGSTDTQYF
TRBV7-3 CASSLMSTDTQYF
TRBV24-1 CATSGSIAGHNEQFF
TRBV12-3/TRBV12-4 CASSAQGTGLVSYEQYF
TRBV20-1 CSARDLRRGEAQYF
TRBV10-3 CAIRESGSSTDTQYF